What follows are 32 T cell receptor beta chains derived from one specimen sequenced in a study of blood T cell repertoires in COVID-19. TCRdb's table, derived via immunoSEQ multiplex PCR, lists solely in-frame clones and lacks some. The repertoire has around 240,000 clones, approximately 84% of them found once; the top ten carry approximately 1.9%. Material: peripheral blood. These receptor sequences come from an elderly woman with acute or convalescent COVID-19.

This clone was observed once. V gene TRBV7-3 combines with J gene TRBJ2-2, with TRBD2 matching 10 bases. Germline V lookup: CDR1 SGHTA, CDR2 FQGTGA. Losses at the gene ends were 2 bases for V and 1 base for J; bases not matched to a gene: 4. CDR3 length equals 17 residues. The CDR3 region has the DNA TGTGCCAGCAGCTTACCGTTAGCGGGGGGGAACACCGGGGAGCTGTTTTTT. The encoded protein is CASSLPLAGGNTGELFF.

The V call is TRBV9, the J call TRBJ1-1; a weak D match, TRBD1 (5 bases). Germline V gene sequence: CDR1 SGDLS, CDR2 YYNGEE. Trimming left V 0 bases short and J 4 bases short, with 10 bases between. This CDR3 has 14 residues. CDR3: CASSVDGGSTEAFF. In nucleotides, the CDR3 is TGTGCCAGCAGCGTAGATGGGGGGAGCACTGAAGCTTTCTTT. The full variable domain, rest sourced from reference TRBV9 and TRBJ1-1, is DSGVTQTPKHLITATGQRVTLRCSPRSGDLSVYWYQQSLDQGLQFLIQYYNGEERAKGNILERFSAQQFPDLHSELNLSSLELGDSALYFCASSVDGGSTEAFFGQGTRLTVV.

The chain has TRBV7-8 and TRBJ2-2; D uncertain. The germline V gene encodes CDR1 SGHVS and CDR2 FQNEAQ. The V end lost 8 bases, the J end lost 4 bases, and 8 bases lay between the germline ends. This CDR3 has 12 amino acids. CDR3 bases: TGTGCCAGCGGGCAGGTCACCGGGGAGCTGTTTTTT. Residues: CASGQVTGELFF. Full variable domain (outside the CDR3, taken from reference TRBV7-8 and TRBJ2-2): GAGVSQSPRYKVAKRGQDVALRCDPISGHVSLFWYQQALGQGPEFLTYFQNEAQLDKSGLPSDRFFAERPEGSVSTLKIQRTQQEDSAVYLCASGQVTGELFFGEGSRLTVL.

The rearrangement links TRBV19 to TRBJ1-3; D possibly corresponds to TRBD1 (5 bases). Trimming stripped 5 bases from V and 5 bases from J, with 7 bases between. CDR1 and CDR2 (germline): LNHDA, SQIVND (reference sequence). The CDR3 has 12 residues. CDR3 in amino acids: CASSPDRNTIYF. In DNA, the CDR3 is TGTGCCAGTAGTCCGGACAGAAACACCATATATTTT.

The CDR3 coding sequence is TGTGCCAGCAGTTACCGGAGGCCCGATTCGCAGTATTTT. The encoded protein is CASSYRRPDSQYF. The chain is built from TRBV6-2 or TRBV6-3 and TRBJ2-3; a weak D match, TRBD2 (5 bases). Germline CDR1 is MNHEY and CDR2 is SVGEGT. This CDR3 spans 13 amino acids. The V end was cut by 2 bases, the J end by 10 bases, with 13 bases between.

The V gene is TRBV19, the J gene TRBJ1-1, with 9 bases matching TRBD1. The CDR3 spans 14 residues. In germline, CDR1 is LNHDA, CDR2 SQIVND (reference sequence). The ends lost 7 bases at V and 10 bases at J; junction bases unmatched: 13. DNA of the CDR3: TGTGCCAGTATGCACCCCCGGGACAGGGTAAGAGCTTTCTTT. This encodes CASMHPRDRVRAFF.

V gene TRBV28 combines with J gene TRBJ2-1, with 10 bases lining up with TRBD2. With 4 bases clipped from V and 0 bases from J, the junction kept 18 bases outside the gene matches. The germline CDR1 and CDR2 sequences are MDHEN and SYDVKM. CDR3 length: 21 residues. CDR3: CASSSLGAGGPIGNSYNEQFF. The CDR3 DNA sequence: TGTGCCAGCAGTTCCCTGGGAGCGGGAGGGCCAATCGGCAACTCCTACAATGAGCAGTTCTTC.

The chain is built from TRBV9 and TRBJ2-3; 7 nucleotides line up with TRBD1. Trimming cost V 4 bases and J 0 bases; bases outside gene matches: 5. This CDR3 spans 15 amino acids. In germline, CDR1 is SGDLS, CDR2 YYNGEE. The CDR3 protein is CASSLDRISTDTQYF. In DNA form, the CDR3 reads TGTGCCAGCAGCCTGGACAGGATCAGCACAGATACGCAGTATTTT. The variable domain in full, with the rest retrieved from reference TRBV9 and TRBJ2-3, is DSGVTQTPKHLITATGQRVTLRCSPRSGDLSVYWYQQSLDQGLQFLIQYYNGEERAKGNILERFSAQQFPDLHSELNLSSLELGDSALYFCASSLDRISTDTQYFGPGTRLTVL.

The chain carries TRBV7-6 and TRBJ1-1; no firm D call. The germline V gene encodes CDR1 SGHVS and CDR2 FNYEAQ. The CDR3 covers 13 residues. Deletions cut 5 bases from V and 6 bases from J, with 13 bases between. CDR3 residues: CASSVMGEAEAFF. The CDR3 DNA reads as TGTGCCAGCAGCGTGATGGGCGAAGCTGAAGCTTTCTTT. Complete variable domain (other parts from reference TRBV7-6 and TRBJ1-1): GAGVSQSPRYKVTKRGQDVALRCDPISGHVSLYWYRQALGQGPEFLTYFNYEAQQDKSGLPNDRFSAERPEGSISTLTIQRTEQRDSAMYRCASSVMGEAEAFFGQGTRLTVV.

The V call is TRBV6-5, the J call TRBJ2-7; a weak D match, TRBD1 (6 bases). The CDR3 runs to 12 residues. Germline lookup yields CDR1 MNHEY and CDR2 SVGAGI. V was shortened by 5 bases and J by 3 bases, with 8 bases between the two germline ends. Here the CDR3 DNA reads TGTGCCAGCAGTACACAGGGCTACGAGCAGTACTTC. Its translation is CASSTQGYEQYF.

The chain uses TRBV7-3 and TRBJ2-1; 7 bases are shared with TRBD2. This CDR3 has 16 residues. The germline V gene has CDR1 SGHTA and CDR2 FQGTGA. J was trimmed by 2 bases and V by 2 bases; bases with no gene match: 6. The CDR3 loop reads CASSLLGGLAYNEQFF. The DNA of the CDR3 is TGTGCCAGCAGCTTATTGGGGGGGTTAGCCTACAATGAGCAGTTCTTC.

This clone appeared once. Here the CDR3 DNA reads TGTGCCAGCAGCCCCAGGAGGGCTGGGGTAGCCAAAAACATTCAGTACTTC. Its protein is CASSPRRAGVAKNIQYF. The J gene is TRBJ2-4, the V gene TRBV3-1 (or the pseudogene TRBV3-2); D is perhaps TRBD2 (6 bases). The ends were cut back, 4 bases at V and 0 bases at J, with 16 bases in the middle. Germline lookup yields CDR1 LGHDT and CDR2 YNNKEL (reference sequence). The CDR3 is made up of 17 amino acids.

This chain joins TRBV21-1 and TRBJ2-1; the table gives TRBD2 as D, unverified against the DNA. TRBV21-1 is a listed pseudogene. CDR3 length: 16 amino acids. The CDR3 protein is CASSKAPRRLAHEQFF. CDR3 coding DNA: TGTGCCAGCAGCAAAGCCCCCCGCCGGTTAGCTCATGAGCAGTTCTTC.

This chain uses TRBV7-2 with TRBJ2-1, with unresolved D. Per germline, CDR1 SGHTA and CDR2 FQGNSA. The length of the CDR3 is 14 residues. Trimming pared 1 base from V and 6 bases from J, leaving 10 bases between. The CDR3 protein is CASSLGAASNEQFF. The CDR3 region has the DNA TGTGCCAGCAGCTTAGGTGCGGCTTCCAATGAGCAGTTCTTC.

The chain couples TRBV28 to TRBJ1-2, with 7 nucleotides matching TRBD1. The CDR3 sequence is 12 residues long. Germline CDR1 MDHEN, CDR2 SYDVKM. V was pared by 4 bases and J by 14 bases, with 10 bases of the junction left unmatched. The CDR3 DNA follows: TGTGCCAGCAGTTCGCGGGTGACAGGGTTAACCTTC. This sequence encodes CASSSRVTGLTF.

The V call is TRBV24-1, the J call TRBJ2-3, with 14 bases matching TRBD2. This CDR3 has 18 residues. Germline CDR1 is KGHDR and CDR2 is SFDVKD. V shed 4 bases, J shed 3 bases, and the junction held 8 bases outside the gene matches. CDR3 residues: CATSDTGTSGSLTDTQYF. The CDR3 nucleotides are TGTGCCACCAGTGACACCGGGACTAGCGGGAGCCTGACAGATACGCAGTATTTT.

J is TRBJ2-7 and V is TRBV28, with TRBD2 matching over 13 bases. Trimming removed 6 bases from V and 7 bases from J; junction bases left unmatched: 12. The germline V gene has CDR1 MDHEN and CDR2 SYDVKM. The CDR3 covers 16 residues. CDR3 residues: CASRPGLAGPTGEQYF. The CDR3 DNA is TGTGCCAGCAGGCCGGGACTAGCGGGGCCCACGGGGGAGCAGTACTTC.

The chain has TRBV15 and TRBJ1-4; D gene uncertain. V was shortened by 5 bases and J by 11 bases, with 12 bases between the two germline ends. The germline CDR1 and CDR2 sequences are LNHNV and YYDKDF (reference sequence). The CDR3 length is 12 residues. The CDR3 here is CATSPVTGKLFF. The DNA for the CDR3 is TGTGCCACCAGCCCTGTTACGGGTAAACTGTTTTTT. Complete variable domain (other parts from reference TRBV15 and TRBJ1-4): DAMVIQNPRYQVTQFGKPVTLSCSQTLNHNVMYWYQQKSSQAPKLLFHYYDKDFNNEADTPDNFQSRRPNTSFCFLDIRSPGLGDTAMYLCATSPVTGKLFFGSGTQLSVL.

The genes are TRBV7-2 and TRBJ1-5; D uncertain. Deletions cut 1 base from V and 11 bases from J, with 9 bases between. Germline CDR1 and CDR2: SGHTA and FQGNSA. The CDR3 consists of 12 residues. Written as DNA, the CDR3 is TGTGCCAGCAGCTTAGAGTCGGGGACCCAGCATTTT. The encoded protein is CASSLESGTQHF. Complete variable domain (other parts from reference TRBV7-2 and TRBJ1-5): GAGVSQSPSNKVTEKGKDVELRCDPISGHTALYWYRQSLGQGLEFLIYFQGNSAPDKSGLPSDRFSAERTGGSVSTLTIQRTQQEDSAVYLCASSLESGTQHFGDGTRLSIL.

This chain connects TRBV4-1 to TRBJ2-5, with 10 bases aligning to TRBD2. Losses at the gene ends were 0 bases for V and 1 base for J; bases not matched to a gene: 5. Germline V gene sequence: CDR1 MGHRA, CDR2 YSYEKL. This CDR3 has 17 residues. The DNA of the CDR3 is TGCGCCAGCAGCCAAGACAAACTAGCGGGGAGCCAAGAGACCCAGTACTTC. This translates into CASSQDKLAGSQETQYF.

V usage is TRBV9 and J usage is TRBJ1-4, with 7 bases lining up with TRBD1. Germline V gene lookup returns CDR1 SGDLS and CDR2 YYNGEE. V shed 3 bases and J 5 bases; nucleotides not matched to a gene: 10. The CDR3 is 16 amino acids. The CDR3 spells CASSAHDRAGNEKLFF. CDR3 nucleotide sequence: TGTGCCAGCAGCGCCCACGACAGGGCAGGGAATGAAAAACTGTTTTTT.

The V and J genes are TRBV15 and TRBJ1-4; 10 bases are a match to TRBD1. V shed 0 bases, J shed 7 bases, and the junction held 5 bases outside the gene matches. Germline V gives CDR1 LNHNV, CDR2 YYDKDF (reference sequence). The CDR3 length is 16 residues. The CDR3 here is CATSRDLTGGIEKLFF. The CDR3 DNA reads TGTGCCACCAGCAGAGATTTGACAGGGGGCATTGAAAAACTGTTTTTT.

The sample holds one count of this clone. The genes are TRBV2 and TRBJ2-3; 9 nucleotides agree with TRBD1. The length of the CDR3 is 15 residues. The germline V gene encodes CDR1 SNHLY and CDR2 FYNNEI. J was trimmed by 2 bases and V by 5 bases; bases with no gene match: 5. This CDR3 reads CASSTGTGITDTQYF. In DNA, the CDR3 is TGTGCCAGCAGTACCGGGACAGGGATCACAGATACGCAGTATTTT.

The J gene is TRBJ2-2, the V gene TRBV28; D may be TRBD1 (6 bases). Trimming cost V 5 bases and J 6 bases, with 16 bases left between them. The CDR3 has 15 residues. Germline values: CDR1 MDHEN, CDR2 SYDVKM. This CDR3 reads CASSPQVKGAGELFF. Written as DNA, the CDR3 is TGTGCCAGCAGTCCGCAAGTGAAGGGGGCCGGGGAGCTGTTTTTT.

This clone was found once. The chain recombines TRBV5-4 with TRBJ2-3; 9 bases align to TRBD2. The CDR3 is 16 residues long. CDR1 and CDR2 from the germline V gene are SGHNT and YYREEE (reference sequence). J lost 1 base, V lost 0 bases, and 3 bases had no gene match. DNA for the CDR3: TGTGCCAGCAGCTTGGAGGCTAGCGGGGGCACAGATACGCAGTATTTT. Protein: CASSLEASGGTDTQYF.

The V call is TRBV20-1, the J call TRBJ1-1; TRBD1 matches 7 bases. The V gene end was trimmed by 6 bases and the J gene end by 1 base; junction bases not matched to a gene: 5. Germline-derived CDR1 and CDR2 are DFQATT and SNEGSKA (reference sequence). The length of the CDR3 is 13 residues. The CDR3 bases are TGCAGTGCGAGTCGACAGGGGAACACTGAAGCTTTCTTT. Protein product: CSASRQGNTEAFF.

The CDR3 protein is CASTIRAYTEAFF. The CDR3 nucleotides are TGTGCCAGCACCATCCGAGCCTACACTGAAGCTTTCTTT. The genes are TRBV2 and TRBJ1-1; no clear D gene. V gave up 7 bases and J gave up 3 bases, with 12 bases separating them. CDR3 size: 13 residues. The V gene's germline CDR1 is SNHLY and CDR2 FYNNEI.

This chain links TRBV10-3 with TRBJ2-7, with 9 bases that match TRBD1. Germline CDR1 ENHRY, CDR2 SYGVKD. The CDR3 consists of 15 residues. With 5 bases clipped from V and 6 bases from J, the junction kept 11 bases outside the gene matches. CDR3 sequence (DNA): TGTGCCATCAGTACAGACCGACAGGGGGACGGCGAGCAGTACTTC. Amino acids: CAISTDRQGDGEQYF.

This clone turned up a few times. CDR3 sequence: CASSLANAGYTGELFF. The CDR3 DNA is TGTGCCAGCAGCTTGGCCAATGCAGGGTACACCGGGGAGCTGTTTTTT. The V and J genes are TRBV5-5 and TRBJ2-2, with D possibly TRBD1 on 5 matching bases. The CDR3 length is 16 residues. V lost 0 bases, J lost 3 bases, and 12 bases lay in between. Germline CDR1 is SGHKS and CDR2 is YYEKEE (reference sequence).

This clone was seen just once. CDR3 region: CASSLLLTGELFF. Here the CDR3 DNA reads TGTGCCAGCAGCTTGCTTTTGACCGGGGAGCTGTTTTTT. V usage is TRBV5-5 and J usage is TRBJ2-2; D gene uncertain. Trimming took off 1 base at V and 5 bases at J, with 6 bases between the two ends. This CDR3 is 13 amino acids long. Germline CDR1 is SGHKS and CDR2 is YYEKEE (reference sequence).

This clone has just a few counts. This rearrangement joins TRBV27 to TRBJ2-1; 8 bases are a match to TRBD2. Germline V gene lookup returns CDR1 MNHEY and CDR2 SMNVEV (reference sequence). The V segment lost 8 bases and the J segment 1 base; nucleotides outside the gene matches: 10. The length of the CDR3 is 16 residues. In DNA, the CDR3 is TGTGCCAGCGGCAATAGACTAGCGAATTCCTACAATGAGCAGTTCTTC. Translated, it gives CASGNRLANSYNEQFF.

V and J are TRBV11-2 and TRBJ2-1; a possible D gene is TRBD2 (6 bases). The CDR3 spans 14 residues. Trimming took off 5 bases at V and 15 bases at J, with 23 bases between the two ends. Per germline, CDR1 SGHAT and CDR2 FQNNGV. DNA for the CDR3: TGTGCCAGCAGCGCCTTTAGCGCGGAGGGGTCCCCGTTCTTC. This encodes CASSAFSAEGSPFF.